This TCR beta chain was sequenced for a study of blood T cell repertoires in COVID-19. Background on the study: Acute-phase and convalescent COVID-19 samples originated in the United States, Italy and Spain. In each case, the material was cDNA or gDNA derived from T cells, B-cell-depleted T cells, or PBMCs.

Germline V gives CDR1 LNHDA, CDR2 SQIVND (reference sequence). CDR3 length: 15 amino acids. Trimming took 3 bases from V and 5 from J; bases not matched to a gene: 7. Original handling: By means of reference gene primer amplification, nucleated cell counts were estimated. Using immunoSEQ multiplex PCR, the repertoire was profiled, and TCRdb retains in-frame clones only, with some absent. The DNA was the basis for D and trimming; V, J and clone size are from that table. The sample shows just over 25,000 clones, around 90% of them seen only once. Specimen: peripheral blood. The chain uses TRBV19 and TRBJ2-7, with 10 bases fitting TRBD2. The sequence derives from a man aged 65 to 85 with acute or convalescent COVID-19. CDR3 sequence reads: CASSMSSGSGHEQYF. CDR3 nucleotide sequence: TGTGCCAGTAGTATGTCTAGCGGGAGCGGTCACGAGCAGTACTTC.